This T cell receptor beta chain is from a study of T cells in Graves' hyperthyroidism and ophthalmopathy. Study-wide points: Blood samples included most of the expanded thyroid clonotypes exceeding 0.001.

With V trimmed by 5 bases and J by 2 bases, 6 bases remained unmatched. CDR1 and CDR2 (germline): MNHNS, SASEGT. The CDR3 runs to 14 residues. This clonotype was observed at least ten times. Its antigen is not identified. The PBMCs had their origin in less than 13 ml of fresh peripheral blood. Researchers amplified the TCR beta CDR3 regions from RNA transcripts. When the TCR CDR3 underwent first-round RT-PCR, the HTBI primer set was used. One entry per CDR3 protein results from TCRdb running MiXCR on the multiplex PCR reads. The sample holds roughly 420,000 distinct CDR3 sequences, 15% to 17% seen once.

This receptor was taken from a woman younger than 30 with Graves' hyperthyroidism. The sequencing sample was made of blood. J is TRBJ2-7 and V is TRBV6-1, with 7 positions matching TRBD1. Here the CDR3 reads CASSIRQGPYEQYF. The CDR3, as DNA: TGTGCCAGCAGTATCCGACAGGGCCCCTACGAGCAGTACTTC.